Listed below are T cell receptor beta chains from one sample, sequenced in a study of PD-L1 blockade in urothelial cancer. The table came from immunoSEQ multiplex PCR; TCRdb's copy has only in-frame clones and leaves some out. Altogether about 120,000 clones are present, about 89% being singletons, with the ten largest covering more than 1.5%. The starting material was PBMCs, obtained around atezolizumab (anti-PD-L1) treatment. The source is a man aged 55 to 70 with urothelial cancer. Both conserved end residues are part of each CDR3. D genes are given only for firm matches.

j_gene | d_gene | v_gene | CDR3nt | CDR3aa
TRBJ2-3 | . | TRBV5-5 | TGTGCCAGCAGCTCCCTTCTATCCTCGGCAGATACGCAGTATTTT | CASSSLLSSADTQYF
TRBJ2-3 | TRBD2 | TRBV9 | TGTGCCAGCAGCGTAGGTGACGGACTAGCGGCTAGCACAGATACGCAGTATTTT | CASSVGDGLAASTDTQYF
TRBJ2-2 | . | TRBV11-3 | TGTGCCAGCAGCTTAGGGGTCAGCGACCGTACCGGGGAGCTGTTTTTT | CASSLGVSDRTGELFF
TRBJ2-1 | . | TRBV19 | TGTGCCAGTAGTAGTCACCGGGATTACTACAATGAGCAGTTCTTC | CASSSHRDYYNEQFF
TRBJ2-7 | TRBD1 | TRBV10-2 | TGCGCCAGCAACCAACCCGGGACAGGCTACAACGAGCAGTACTTC | CASNQPGTGYNEQYF
TRBJ2-7 | . | TRBV19 | TGTGCCAGTACCACCGGGGGATCCGAGCAGTACTTC | CASTTGGSEQYF
TRBJ2-7 | . | TRBV29-1 | TGCAGCGTGAAGGACAGCCCATTCGACGAGCAGTACTTC | CSVKDSPFDEQYF
TRBJ1-4 | . | TRBV4-1 | TGCGCCAGCAGCCAAGACAGGGGACCTAATGAAAAACTGTTTTTT | CASSQDRGPNEKLFF
TRBJ2-5 | . | TRBV27 | TGTGCCAGCAGAACTGGAGTAAGGGGTGGCCAAGAGACCCAGTACTTC | CASRTGVRGGQETQYF
TRBJ2-2 | TRBD2 | TRBV7-8 | TGTGCCAGCAGCCCGATAGCGGGGGGGAACACCGGGGAGCTGTTTTTT | CASSPIAGGNTGELFF
TRBJ2-5 | . | TRBV14 | TGTGCCAGCAGCCAACTAGCACAGCTCCAAGAGACCCAGTACTTC | CASSQLAQLQETQYF
TRBJ2-1 | . | TRBV7-8 | TGTGCCAGCAGCTGGCCGAGGGGAAGCGGGCTCTCCAACAATGAGCAGTTCTTC | CASSWPRGSGLSNNEQFF
TRBJ2-1 | . | TRBV19 | TGTGCCAGTAGGGGGGTGGGGAGCGGGAATGAGCAGTTCTTC | CASRGVGSGNEQFF
TRBJ2-7 | TRBD1 | TRBV28 | TGTGCCAGCAGTTTAACAGGGGTGGCCTACGAGCAGTACTTC | CASSLTGVAYEQYF
TRBJ1-5 | . | TRBV27 | TGTGCCAGCAGTCTTTTTGGCAGGGGAAGCAATCAGCCCCAGCATTTT | CASSLFGRGSNQPQHF
TRBJ2-7 | TRBD1 | TRBV2 | TGTGCCAGCAGTGTACAGGGGGTTGCATCGTACGAGCAGTACTTC | CASSVQGVASYEQYF